This T cell receptor (beta chain) was identified in a study of CD4 T cells in relation to SARS-CoV-2 and coronaviruses. Overall study results and limits: In around 60% of donors, memory CD4+ clonotypes crossrecognized SARS-CoV-2 and at least one common cold coronavirus spike.

Before the COVID-19 pandemic, during about 2011-2019, CD4+ T cells were taken from unexposed donors. Repertoires were generated with immunoSEQ multiplex PCR, while TCRdb's copy carries only in-frame clones and drops some. The data show around 69,000 clones, with less than 95% seen just once and around 0.13% held by the top ten. Germline loops: CDR1 SEHNR, CDR2 FQNEAQ (reference sequence). CDR3 length: 16 residues. With V trimmed by 7 bases and J by 6 bases, 12 bases remained unmatched. A remark on this clone: The target antigen is unknown.

The receptor's source is a human donor in good health. The chain links TRBV7-9 to TRBJ2-2; 9 bases are a match to TRBD2. Material: naive CD4+ T cells from PBMCs. The subset here: naive CD4+ T cells isolated by negative enrichment. CDR3 sequence (DNA): TGTGCCAGCACCGTCCTCAATCTAGCGGGATCCGGGGAGCTGTTTTTT. Residues: CASTVLNLAGSGELFF.